These T cell receptor beta chains were read from a single sample in a study of T cells expressing NK-cell markers. TCRdb reprocessed the 5' RACE reads and reports one entry per CDR3 protein, with no DNA. Across about 370,000 distinct CDR3 sequences, the top ten clones capture around 11% of the sample. The specimen sequenced was blood T cells: a sorted CD56 or NKG2C T cell subset, CD4+ or CD8+ T cells, or bulk PBMC T cells (not recorded which). These receptors originate from a woman aged 50 to 65 in good health. The CDR3 runs from the conserved cysteine through the conserved F or W.

j_gene | v_gene | CDR3aa
TRBJ2-1 | TRBV4-2 | CASSQQGGAGEQFF
TRBJ2-7 | TRBV7-2 | CASSLEWDRAYEQYF
TRBJ2-1 | TRBV5-1 | CASSSPGQGVREQFF
TRBJ2-3 | TRBV7-9 | CASSLGEHLSDTQYF
TRBJ2-1 | TRBV20-1 | CSARDYREPYNEQFF
TRBJ2-2 | TRBV29-1 | CSTRASGATGELFF
TRBJ2-1 | TRBV11-2 | CASGSGSTYNEQFF
TRBJ2-5 | TRBV29-1 | CSAGGGIRETQYF
TRBJ2-3 | TRBV11-3 | CASSLETFADTQYF
TRBJ1-1 | TRBV5-1 | CASSPQGRNTEAFF
TRBJ2-3 | TRBV7-6 | CASSLAFRGLGDTQYF
TRBJ2-1 | TRBV12-3/TRBV12-4 | CASSSGTADGQFF
TRBJ2-3 | TRBV20-1 | CSAPGKKADTQYF
TRBJ1-1 | TRBV29-1 | CSVDSGQYTEAFF
TRBJ1-2 | TRBV24-1 | CATSDPPNYGYTF
TRBJ2-2 | TRBV11-2 | CASSLGPAGVTGELFF
TRBJ2-7 | TRBV6-6 | CASSYSKAGGYEQYF
TRBJ2-1 | TRBV19 | CASSIAGGPPYNEQFF
TRBJ2-7 | TRBV10-3 | CAISGTPSSYEQYF
TRBJ1-3 | TRBV13 | CASSSDRGQGNTIYF
TRBJ2-7 | TRBV5-1 | CASSLAGGTYEQYF
TRBJ2-3 | TRBV7-9 | CASSSSRWEDTDTQYF
TRBJ2-3 | TRBV3-1 | CASSLVSGRYRGTQYF
TRBJ2-5 | TRBV30 | CAWSATRGETQYF
TRBJ2-1 | TRBV6-5 | CASSYRTSFGVDEQFF
TRBJ1-2 | TRBV6-5 | CASSPPTGGNGYTF
TRBJ1-3 | TRBV5-5 | CASSSPLTRGNTIYF
TRBJ2-3 | TRBV5-5 | CASSFSGLLTDTQYF
TRBJ2-5 | TRBV7-9 | CASSPSGTRGQETQYF
TRBJ1-5 | TRBV27 | CASSFPARGHQPQHF
TRBJ2-1 | TRBV9 | CASSALKGQGGQFF
TRBJ1-5 | TRBV4-2 | CASSQDTSGQGRGNYQPQHF
TRBJ2-1 | TRBV27 | CASSRLAGGRENEQFF
TRBJ2-7 | TRBV6-5 | CASSYVAGEGFEQYF
TRBJ2-1 | TRBV11-2 | CASRGQGSVYNEQFF
TRBJ2-5 | TRBV3-1 | CASSQDSVSGDRQETQYF
TRBJ1-2 | TRBV12-3/TRBV12-4 | CASSKGGYFGYTF
TRBJ2-2 | TRBV5-1 | CATREGTGLTGELFF
TRBJ2-5 | TRBV12-3/TRBV12-4 | CASSPDRGLQETQYF
TRBJ2-1 | TRBV12-3/TRBV12-4 | CASSASGRAGGEQFF
TRBJ2-2 | TRBV10-1 | CASSETANTGELFF
TRBJ2-7 | TRBV7-6 | CASSLGEIYEQYF
TRBJ2-1 | TRBV12-3/TRBV12-4 | CASTRSGRSSYNEQFF
TRBJ2-3 | TRBV10-3 | CAISGTAPKDTQYF
TRBJ2-5 | TRBV20-1 | CSARGGRALRSGETQYF
TRBJ2-1 | TRBV15 | CATSRGQGGSNEQFF
TRBJ1-5 | TRBV4-1 | CASSGVDNQPQHF
TRBJ1-1 | TRBV5-1 | CASSLMASENTEAFF
TRBJ2-6 | TRBV7-8 | CASSPDRGGISGANVLTF
TRBJ2-3 | TRBV9 | CASSVAPGSPGKQYF
TRBJ2-7 | TRBV29-1 | CSVVSYSYEQYF
TRBJ2-5 | TRBV7-9 | CASSPRAGEETQYF